This paragraph reports one T cell receptor (beta chain). Its antigen has not been determined. Nothing much larger sits one base from this clone, and base qualities are not available. In total, 630 or so healthy bone marrow donors made up the cohort. All cohort members were sampled while nominally healthy, although unrecorded immune exposures were likely present. The donor was CMV seronegative and was included in the group of 352 seronegative cohort members. Each donor provided a peripheral blood sample, and peripheral blood mononuclear cells were used for TCR beta sequencing. The Qiagen DNeasy Blood Extraction Kit was used to extract genomic DNA from the blood cell samples. These data come from a study of cytomegalovirus exposure and HLA in healthy donors (dated by TCRdb to about 2017). With respect to the entire study: An earlier analysis of some 600 of the donors reported around 280 Gb of sequence data and some 110 million unique TCR beta sequences obtained from about 180 million T cells. An early release that covered fewer than 800 HLA-typed donors contained approximately 300 gigabases of sequencing data and some 87 million unique TCR sequences. Among the roughly 390 genotyped donors, approximately 77% belonged to the genetic ancestry cluster associated with self-reported Caucasian donors. The study was designed to test whether signatures of past pathogen exposure could be identified by cataloging public T cell receptors. The T cell repertoires of around 730 subjects were profiled by immunosequencing and related to cytomegalovirus serostatus. In addition to the first cohort of 666 subjects, a separate validation cohort of 130 or so different subjects was used. To predict cytomegalovirus infection status, the study brought together high-throughput TCR immunosequencing, statistical association of individual TCRs with disease status, and machine learning. To study patterns of TCR occurrence, a later analysis re-analyzed previously published TCR beta repertoires from around 700 donors and added high-resolution HLA genotyping. The later analysis used no new phenotypic data to find candidate immune exposures, relying instead on TCR beta sequences and their occurrence across donors. In an earlier analysis of 500 to 650 of the donors, high-throughput TCR beta sequencing was used to judge whether each TCR beta V gene segment behaved as functional or pseudogenic. Donor age, sex, ethnicity and CMV serostatus were collected together with the repertoire data. Genome-wide SNP genotypes for about three fifths of the roughly 670 donors were used in a later genetic analysis, which treated that subset as a discovery cohort. Every repertoire in the discovery cohort had been generated on one and the same sequencing platform. HLA typing included class I and class II loci at four-digit resolution. Typing coverage differed by locus: A, B, C, DRB1 and DQB1 were typed in about 620-640 donors, DQA1 in about 500, DPA1 in 600 to 610, and DPB1 in 472. Because of strong linkage in the cohort, roughly five DR-DQ haplotypes were treated as single units for association and clustering. Among some 410 genotyped donors of the cohort, an average of around 240,000 unique TCR beta nucleotide sequences were sequenced per donor, roughly 18% of them non-productive.

The full study reports these points: When HLA alleles, especially DR and DQ, strongly co-occurred, attributing TCR associations to individual alleles was difficult. According to a later genetic analysis, donors in an Asian-associated ancestry cluster had fewer N-insertions in productive TCRs than the approximately 650-donor mean. The study gave a list of some 150 TCR beta chains associated with cytomegalovirus. Compared with equally common non-associated chains, HLA-associated TCR beta chains in a later analysis were more clonally expanded and had lower generation probabilities. Across donors, most TCR sequences were observed very rarely, whereas some public TCRs were present in many individuals. According to a later analysis, parvovirus B19, influenza, CMV and Epstein-Barr virus appeared linked to several top co-occurrence clusters. Roughly uniform sequencing depth across donors was assumed in presence/absence analyses, although this assumption may not hold. A cluster of highly shared sequence variants was judged likely to be a technical artifact of the sequencing pipeline. At a false discovery rate of 0.05, a later analysis linked 15,000 to 20,000 TCR beta sequences to specific HLA alleles. A few of the identified cytomegalovirus-associated TCR beta chains were confirmed in vitro to be specific for cytomegalovirus antigens. The earlier analysis of almost 600 of the donors excluded 15 to 20 rarely observed V segments, including chromosome 9 orphons, because counts were too low. In a later analysis, most CMV-associated TCR beta chains were found to appear HLA-restricted, with HLA associations seemingly driven largely by CMV exposure. A further reported finding was that TCR beta sequences accurately predicted the HLA-A and HLA-B alleles for most subjects in the first cohort. Broadly in line with IMGT annotations, most TCR beta V segments showed up in productive rearrangements about 87% or about 30% of the time in an earlier analysis of approximately 640 of the donors. The only immune exposure information available for the cohort was CMV serostatus. An association between a missense DCLRE1C variant and V-gene and J-gene trimming of TCR beta chains was found in a later genetic analysis and replicated in an independent cohort. In a later analysis, TCR association rates were found to vary across HLA loci, with the most associated TCRs seen for DRB1 alleles and the fewest for HLA-C alleles. Linkage disequilibrium might explain the correlated functional status among segregating V segments, but an unknown experimental factor could not be excluded. The 87-base-pair reads could not distinguish some IMGT-functional V segments, including TRBV6-2 and TRBV6-3, so those segments were excluded. Cytomegalovirus status was reported to be diagnosed by the classifier with high specificity and sensitivity in both the original and validation cohorts. Because HLA typing was missing for some donors at each locus, association tests included only the typed subset. In this cohort, only TCR beta chains were sequenced, and detectable features were limited by the absence of alpha or paired-chain data. It was suggested by the authors that the approach could potentially be generalized to other disease states and immunological phenotypes.

V loses 7 bases at its end and J loses 4 bases; junction bases beyond the gene matches: 7. The CDR3, from cysteine to phenylalanine, totals 14 residues. Of the read, only the CDR3 DNA is kept; its 42 bases are in frame from base 1. For CDR1 and CDR2, the germline V gene (reference sequence) lists MNHEY and SMNVEV. Preparation of the library involved the immunoSEQ multiplex PCR assay. A mixture of 60 forward primers for TCR Vbeta segments and 13 reverse primers for TCR Jbeta segments was used in the multiplex PCR. The CDR3 region of rearranged TCR beta genes was amplified from genomic DNA with a multiplex PCR assay. Amplified TCR beta libraries were sequenced as 87-base-pair reads on the Illumina HiSeq System. The study's own analysis went as follows. A later analysis tallied tens of millions of unique TCR beta chains across the 666 repertoires, and some 10 million of those chains were shared by two or more donors. Raw reads were error-corrected and collapsed into unique sequences by a nearest-neighbor algorithm in which closely related sequences were merged to remove PCR and sequencing errors. CDR3 sequences were aligned to IMGT reference sequences to assign V, D and J gene segments. For a sequence to be retained, at least a six-nucleotide match to both a V gene segment and a J gene segment was required. A rearrangement counted as productive if the CDR3 had no stop codons and remained in frame with V and J, and every other rearrangement counted as non-productive. CDR3 was defined by IMGT convention, running from the second conserved V-encoded cysteine to the conserved J-encoded phenylalanine. Sequences without an unambiguous match to a single V gene segment were excluded from the earlier analysis of 587 of the donors. In an earlier analysis of several hundred of the donors, a V segment was called functional when productive rearrangements were above 56.7%, and segregating when the standard deviation between donors exceeded 5%. A statistical classification framework was developed to diagnose cytomegalovirus status using the catalog of TCR beta chain sequences. In a later analysis, TCR nucleotide sequences were compared against IMGT/GENE-DB human TR gene sequences so that V and J genes could be assigned. In a later analysis, CDR3 sequences and most-parsimonious VDJ recombination scenarios were assigned using the TCRdist pipeline. A later analysis defined each TCR beta chain by its CDR3 amino acid sequence plus V-gene family, and excluded reads lacking a unique V-gene family. In a later analysis, a few hundred highly shared, low-generation-probability nucleotide sequences were removed to address suspected cross-contamination and a sequencing artifact. In a later analysis, a clonal expansion index was calculated for each public chain from normalized within-repertoire ranks of inferred template counts. In a later analysis, generation probabilities were computed using a VDJ recombination model fitted to out-of-frame rearrangements, and the results were checked against IGoR. A later analysis scored TCR-TCR, TCR-HLA and TCR-CMV co-occurrence with hypergeometric tests, applying a repertoire-size bias correction to TCR pairs. To estimate false discovery rates, a later analysis permuted the HLA or CMV assignments 20 times. In a later analysis, co-occurring TCRs were grouped with DBSCAN, and TCRdist sequence similarity was added when clustering was performed within HLA-allele-positive subsets. Repertoires with fewer than 30,000 or more than 120,000 public chains were left out of co-occurrence clustering, as were a few repertoires with anomalous nucleotide sharing. TCRdb holds this immuneACCESS table with in-frame rearrangements only. Some clones are missing; in checked studies, unresolved V genes explain under half, and the rest has no known cause. The V and J calls and clone size are taken from that table; D and trimming were inferred from the DNA. The sample table lists hundreds of thousands of clones, approximately 78% of them with a count of one. The biggest ten clones account for 0.45% to 0.5% of the sample.

Specimen: PBMCs. The TCR comes from a boy aged 10-17 years in good health and CMV-seronegative. The chain links TRBV27 with TRBJ2-3, and 8 bases in between align with TRBD2. Read as DNA, the sequence is TGTGCCAGCATCAATAGCGGGAATTCAGATACGCAGTATTTT. It specifies CASINSGNSDTQYF.